This TCR beta chain was found in a study of OX40 agonist ivuxolimab in advanced cancers. Study-wide background: From roughly 20 to 85 years was the age range, with a mean of around 60 years, and approximately 84% were male.

Repertoires were generated with immunoSEQ multiplex PCR, while TCRdb's copy carries only in-frame clones and drops some. The sample consists of 72,000 or so clones, over 75% of them appearing once. Study-level results: Some nonresponders additionally presented with little normalized T-cell clonal expansion. In the 0.1 to 3.0 mg/kg range, CD4+ and CD8+ blood T cells had expanded clonally by week 6.

Blood specimens came from baseline, cycle 4 day 1, and cycle 7 day 1. This CDR3 region has 12 residues. Germline CDR1 and CDR2: ENHRY and SYGVKD. V was clipped by 6 bases and J by 6 bases, with 8 bases between them. Concerning this clone itself: Its antigen is still unknown.

The chain employs TRBV10-3 and TRBJ1-4; D is ambiguous. The source is an adult with an advanced solid tumor such as melanoma, head and neck, liver or kidney cancer. The source material was CD4+ or CD8+ T cells sorted from blood, sampled in a trial of the OX40 agonist ivuxolimab. This chain's CDR3 is CAIRGEDEKLFF. The CDR3 DNA reads as TGTGCCATCAGGGGAGAGGATGAAAAACTGTTTTTT.